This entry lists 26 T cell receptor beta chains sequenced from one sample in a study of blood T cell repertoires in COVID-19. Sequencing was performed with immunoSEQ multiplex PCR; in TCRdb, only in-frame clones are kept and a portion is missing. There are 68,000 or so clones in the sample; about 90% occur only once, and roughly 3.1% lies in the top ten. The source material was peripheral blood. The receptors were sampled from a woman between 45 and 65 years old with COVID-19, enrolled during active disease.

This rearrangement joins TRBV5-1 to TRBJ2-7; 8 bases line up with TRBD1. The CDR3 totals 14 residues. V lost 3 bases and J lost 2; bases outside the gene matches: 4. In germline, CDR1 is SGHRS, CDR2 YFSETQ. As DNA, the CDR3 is TGCGCCAGCAGCTACCGGGACAGGACCTACGAGCAGTACTTC. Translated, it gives CASSYRDRTYEQYF.

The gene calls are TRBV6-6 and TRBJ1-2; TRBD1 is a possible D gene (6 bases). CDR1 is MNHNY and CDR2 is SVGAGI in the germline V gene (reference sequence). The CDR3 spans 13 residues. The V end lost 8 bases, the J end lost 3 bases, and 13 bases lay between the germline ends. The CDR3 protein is CASRGGADYGYTF. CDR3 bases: TGTGCCAGCCGTGGGGGCGCCGACTATGGCTACACCTTC.

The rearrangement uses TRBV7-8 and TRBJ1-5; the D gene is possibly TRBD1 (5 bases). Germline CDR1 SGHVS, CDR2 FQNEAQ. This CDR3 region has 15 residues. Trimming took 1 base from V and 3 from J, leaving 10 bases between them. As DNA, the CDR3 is TGTGCCAGCAGCTTAGAAAGGGACTTCAATCAGCCCCAGCATTTT. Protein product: CASSLERDFNQPQHF. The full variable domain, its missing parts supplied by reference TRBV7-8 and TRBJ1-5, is GAGVSQSPRYKVAKRGQDVALRCDPISGHVSLFWYQQALGQGPEFLTYFQNEAQLDKSGLPSDRFFAERPEGSVSTLKIQRTQQEDSAVYLCASSLERDFNQPQHFGDGTRLSIL.

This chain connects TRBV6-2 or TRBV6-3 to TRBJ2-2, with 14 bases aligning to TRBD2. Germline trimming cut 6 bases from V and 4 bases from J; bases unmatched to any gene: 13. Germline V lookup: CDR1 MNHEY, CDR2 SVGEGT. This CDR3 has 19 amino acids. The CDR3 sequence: CASSPTRPGLAGATGELFF. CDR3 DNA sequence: TGTGCCAGCAGCCCCACTCGCCCGGGACTAGCGGGGGCCACCGGGGAGCTGTTTTTT.

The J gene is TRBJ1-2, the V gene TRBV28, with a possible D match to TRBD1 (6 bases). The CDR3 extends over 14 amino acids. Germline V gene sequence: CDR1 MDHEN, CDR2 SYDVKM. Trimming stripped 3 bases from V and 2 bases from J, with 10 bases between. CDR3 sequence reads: CASSFPGDNYGYTF. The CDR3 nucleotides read TGTGCCAGCAGTTTCCCAGGGGACAACTATGGCTACACCTTC.

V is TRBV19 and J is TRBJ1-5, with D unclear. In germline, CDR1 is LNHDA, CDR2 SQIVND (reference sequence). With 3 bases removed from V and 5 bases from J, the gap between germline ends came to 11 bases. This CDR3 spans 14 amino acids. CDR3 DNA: TGTGCCAGTAGTATTGGCGGTAGGTATCAGCCCCAGCATTTT. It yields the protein CASSIGGRYQPQHF.

The CDR3 coding sequence is TGTGCCAGCAGTTTAGATTCACGGGCCTACAATGAGCAGTTCTTC. This codes for CASSLDSRAYNEQFF. The V and J genes are TRBV28 and TRBJ2-1; D remains ambiguous. Trimming pared 2 bases from V and 2 bases from J, leaving 10 bases between. The CDR3 loop spans 15 amino acids. The germline V gene has CDR1 MDHEN and CDR2 SYDVKM.

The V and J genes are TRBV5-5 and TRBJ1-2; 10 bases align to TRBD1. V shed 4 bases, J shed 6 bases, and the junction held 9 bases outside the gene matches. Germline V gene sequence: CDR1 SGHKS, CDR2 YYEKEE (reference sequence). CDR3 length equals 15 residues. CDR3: CASSIRTGGLNGYTF. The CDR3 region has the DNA TGTGCCAGCAGCATAAGGACAGGGGGTTTGAATGGCTACACCTTC.

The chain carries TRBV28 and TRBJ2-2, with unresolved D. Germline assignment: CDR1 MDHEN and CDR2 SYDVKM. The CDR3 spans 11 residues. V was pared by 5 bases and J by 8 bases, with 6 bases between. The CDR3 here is CASSLEGELFF. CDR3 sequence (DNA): TGTGCCAGCAGTCTAGAGGGGGAGCTGTTTTTT.

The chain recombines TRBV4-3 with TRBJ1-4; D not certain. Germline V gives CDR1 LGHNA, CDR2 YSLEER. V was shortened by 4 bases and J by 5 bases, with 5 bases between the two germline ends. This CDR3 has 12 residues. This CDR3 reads CASSLINEKLFF. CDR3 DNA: TGCGCCAGCAGCCTAATCAATGAAAAACTGTTTTTT.

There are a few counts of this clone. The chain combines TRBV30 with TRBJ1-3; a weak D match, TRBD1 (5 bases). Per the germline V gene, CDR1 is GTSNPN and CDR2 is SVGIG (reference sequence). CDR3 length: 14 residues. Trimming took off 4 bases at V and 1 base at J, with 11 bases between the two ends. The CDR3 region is CAWMGRTSGNTIYF. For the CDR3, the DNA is TGTGCCTGGATGGGTAGGACATCTGGAAACACCATATATTTT.

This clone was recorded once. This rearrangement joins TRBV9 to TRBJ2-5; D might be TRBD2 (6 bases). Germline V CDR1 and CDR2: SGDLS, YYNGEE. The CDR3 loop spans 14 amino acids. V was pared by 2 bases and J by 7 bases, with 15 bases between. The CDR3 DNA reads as TGTGCCAGCAGCGTTTCTAGCGATGGTGGGACCCAGTACTTC. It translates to CASSVSSDGGTQYF.

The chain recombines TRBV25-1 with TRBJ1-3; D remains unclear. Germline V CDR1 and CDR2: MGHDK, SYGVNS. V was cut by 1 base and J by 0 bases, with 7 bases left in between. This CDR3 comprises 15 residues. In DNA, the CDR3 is TGTGCCAGCAGTGAATTGGGGAGCTCTGGAAACACCATATATTTT. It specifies CASSELGSSGNTIYF.

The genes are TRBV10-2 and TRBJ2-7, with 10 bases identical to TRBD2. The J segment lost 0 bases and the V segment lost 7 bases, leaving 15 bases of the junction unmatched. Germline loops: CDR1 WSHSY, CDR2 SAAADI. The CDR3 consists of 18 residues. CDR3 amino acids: CASKTGLARAPSSYEQYF. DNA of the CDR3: TGCGCCAGCAAGACGGGACTAGCGAGGGCCCCGAGCTCCTACGAGCAGTACTTC.

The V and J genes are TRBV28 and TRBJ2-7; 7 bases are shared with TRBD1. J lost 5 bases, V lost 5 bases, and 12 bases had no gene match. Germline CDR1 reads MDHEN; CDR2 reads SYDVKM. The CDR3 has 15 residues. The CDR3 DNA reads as TGTGCCAGCAGTCCCGGCGTGGGACAGACCCACGAGCAGTACTTC. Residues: CASSPGVGQTHEQYF.

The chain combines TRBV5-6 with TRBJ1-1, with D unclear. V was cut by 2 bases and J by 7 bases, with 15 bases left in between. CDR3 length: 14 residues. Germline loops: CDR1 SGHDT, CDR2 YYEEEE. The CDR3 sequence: CASSFFFSVVEAFF. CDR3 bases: TGTGCCAGCAGCTTTTTTTTTAGTGTCGTTGAAGCTTTCTTT.

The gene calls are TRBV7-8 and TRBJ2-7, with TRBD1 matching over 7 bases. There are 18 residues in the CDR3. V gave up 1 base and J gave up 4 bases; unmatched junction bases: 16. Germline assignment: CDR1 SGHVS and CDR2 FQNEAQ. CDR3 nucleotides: TGTGCCAGCAGCTTAGGTAGGGGGCCCGGGACAAACCCTTACGAGCAGTACTTC. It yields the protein CASSLGRGPGTNPYEQYF.

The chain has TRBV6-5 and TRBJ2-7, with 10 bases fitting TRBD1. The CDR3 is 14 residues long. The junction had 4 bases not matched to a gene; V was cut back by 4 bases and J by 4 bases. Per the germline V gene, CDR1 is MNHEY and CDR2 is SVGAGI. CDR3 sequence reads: CASSWDRGPYEQYF. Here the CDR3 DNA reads TGTGCCAGCAGTTGGGACAGGGGCCCATACGAGCAGTACTTC.

CDR3 sequence (DNA): TGTGCCAGCAGCGAGGGAGGTTGGTACAATGAGCAGTTCTTC. Translated, it gives CASSEGGWYNEQFF. The genes are TRBV7-3 and TRBJ2-1; TRBD2 might be the D (6 bases). Germline CDR1 is SGHTA and CDR2 is FQGTGA. Trimming stripped 5 bases from V and 4 bases from J, with 12 bases between. This CDR3 comprises 14 residues.

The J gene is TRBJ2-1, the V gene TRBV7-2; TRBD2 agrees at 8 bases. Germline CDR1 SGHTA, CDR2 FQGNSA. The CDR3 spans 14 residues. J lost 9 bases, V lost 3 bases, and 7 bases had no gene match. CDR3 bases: TGTGCCAGCAGCTTTGAGCGGGAGAGGCGTGAGCAGTTCTTC. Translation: CASSFERERREQFF. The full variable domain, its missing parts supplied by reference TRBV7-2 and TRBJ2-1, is GAGVSQSPSNKVTEKGKDVELRCDPISGHTALYWYRQSLGQGLEFLIYFQGNSAPDKSGLPSDRFSAERTGGSVSTLTIQRTQQEDSAVYLCASSFERERREQFFGPGTRLTVL.

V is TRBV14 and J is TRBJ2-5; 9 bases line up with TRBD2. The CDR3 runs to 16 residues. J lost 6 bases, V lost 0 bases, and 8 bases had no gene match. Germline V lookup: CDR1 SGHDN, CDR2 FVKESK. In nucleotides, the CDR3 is TGTGCCAGCAGCCAAGATGTAGCGGGAGAGGTAAAGACCCAGTACTTC. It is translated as CASSQDVAGEVKTQYF.

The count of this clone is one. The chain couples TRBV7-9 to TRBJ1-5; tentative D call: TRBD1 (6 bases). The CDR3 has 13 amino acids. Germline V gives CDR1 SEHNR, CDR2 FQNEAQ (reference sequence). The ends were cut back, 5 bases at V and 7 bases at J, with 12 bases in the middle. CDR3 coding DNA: TGTGCCAGCAGCCCCCCACAGGGACAGCCCCAGCATTTT. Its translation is CASSPPQGQPQHF.

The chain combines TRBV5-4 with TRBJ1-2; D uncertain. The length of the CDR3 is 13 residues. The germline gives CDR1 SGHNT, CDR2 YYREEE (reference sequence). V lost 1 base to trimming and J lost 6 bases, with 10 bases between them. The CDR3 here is CASSLWRLNGYTF. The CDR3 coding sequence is TGTGCCAGCAGCTTGTGGCGGCTCAATGGCTACACCTTC.

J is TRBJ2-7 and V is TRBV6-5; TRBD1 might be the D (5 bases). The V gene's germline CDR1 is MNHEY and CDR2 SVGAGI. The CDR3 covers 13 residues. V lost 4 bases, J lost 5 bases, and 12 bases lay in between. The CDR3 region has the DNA TGTGCCAGCAGTTCCTTGGGGCTCAACGAGCAGTACTTC. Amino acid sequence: CASSSLGLNEQYF.

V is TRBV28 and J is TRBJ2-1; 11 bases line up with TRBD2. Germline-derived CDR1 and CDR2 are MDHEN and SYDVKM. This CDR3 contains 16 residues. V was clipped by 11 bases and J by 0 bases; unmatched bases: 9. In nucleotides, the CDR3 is TGTGCCTCGCGGACTAGCGGGCCTAGCTCCTACAATGAGCAGTTCTTC. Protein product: CASRTSGPSSYNEQFF.

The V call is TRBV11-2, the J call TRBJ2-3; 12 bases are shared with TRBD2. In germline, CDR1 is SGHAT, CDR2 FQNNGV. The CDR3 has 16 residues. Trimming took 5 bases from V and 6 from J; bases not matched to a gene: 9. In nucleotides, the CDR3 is TGTGCCAGCAGCGCCGGAGCTAGCGGGAGGGGGGATACGCAGTATTTT. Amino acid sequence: CASSAGASGRGDTQYF.